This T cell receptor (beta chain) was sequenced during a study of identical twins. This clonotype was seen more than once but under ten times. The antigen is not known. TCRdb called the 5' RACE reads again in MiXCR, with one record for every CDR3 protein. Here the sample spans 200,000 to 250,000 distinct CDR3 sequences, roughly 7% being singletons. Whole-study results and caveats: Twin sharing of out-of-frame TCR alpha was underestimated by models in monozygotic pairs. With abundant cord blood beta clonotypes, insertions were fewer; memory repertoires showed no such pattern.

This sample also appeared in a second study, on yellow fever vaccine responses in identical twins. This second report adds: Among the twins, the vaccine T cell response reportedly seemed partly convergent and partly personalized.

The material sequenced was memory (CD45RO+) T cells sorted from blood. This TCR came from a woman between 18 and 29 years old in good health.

The CDR3: CASRPDAGSQPQHF. CDR3 bases: TGTGCCAGCAGACCTGACGCCGGGAGTCAGCCCCAGCATTTT. The chain combines TRBV2 with TRBJ1-5; D is ambiguous. Trimming took 6 bases from V and 6 from J, leaving 15 bases between them. The CDR3 totals 14 residues. Looked up from germline, CDR1 is SNHLY and CDR2 is FYNNEI.